This T cell receptor beta chain originates from a study of T cell repertoires in cytomegalovirus infection. This clonotype came up many times. TCRdb passed the reads through MiXCR, listing each CDR3 protein once. The data show around 300,000 distinct CDR3 sequences, 8% to 10% seen once. Germline assignment: CDR1 MNHEY and CDR2 SVGEGT. The CDR3 sequence is 11 residues long. V gave up 6 bases and J gave up 7 bases, with 7 bases separating them. This TCR derives from a human donor in good health (CMV status not recorded). Some clones in this sample may be carry-over from other donors' samples. The source material was PBMCs. The gene calls are TRBV6-2 or TRBV6-3 and TRBJ2-1; D remains unclear. CDR3 in DNA: TGTGCCAGCAGCAAAATAAATGAGCAGTTCTTC. Protein: CASSKINEQFF.